The 10 T cell receptor beta chains below come from one sample, sequenced in a study of blood T cells in healthy people across ages. Through a sample-barcoded 5' primer and a J-beta primer mix, a second PCR was run for roughly 7 to 12 cycles. MiXCR was run by TCRdb on the 5' RACE reads, yielding one entry per CDR3 protein. The sample lists more than 500,000 distinct CDR3 sequences; 27% were seen once. These data are also associated with another study on T cells of mothers and their children.

The sequenced sample consisted of blood. These receptors came from a boy under 10 years old in good health.

This clonotype turned up a few times. V gene TRBV20-1 combines with J gene TRBJ2-5, with D possibly matching TRBD2 (5 bases). Trimming left V 7 bases short and J 1 base short, with 16 bases between. This CDR3 has 14 amino acids. The germline V gene has CDR1 DFQATT and CDR2 SNEGSKA (reference sequence). The chain's CDR3 is CSVFLSGLQETQYF. CDR3 DNA sequence: TGCAGTGTTTTCCTCAGCGGCCTCCAAGAGACCCAGTACTTC.

The rearrangement links TRBV9 to TRBJ2-3; TRBD1 aligns across 8 bases. V was pared by 4 bases and J by 0 bases, with 4 bases of the junction left unmatched. The CDR3 spans 15 residues. CDR1 and CDR2 (germline): SGDLS, YYNGEE. The CDR3 loop is CASSPDRASTDTQYF. The CDR3 DNA sequence: TGTGCCAGCAGCCCGGACAGGGCGAGCACAGATACGCAGTATTTT.

The chain carries TRBV10-3 and TRBJ2-7; TRBD2 aligns across 11 bases. In germline, CDR1 is ENHRY, CDR2 SYGVKD. CDR3 size: 14 residues. Losses at the gene ends were 5 bases for V and 0 bases for J; bases not matched to a gene: 0. The CDR3 is CAISTSGSSYEQYF. In DNA form, the CDR3 reads TGTGCCATCAGTACTAGCGGGAGCTCCTACGAGCAGTACTTC.

This clonotype has a handful of counts. This sequence joins TRBV5-6 and TRBJ2-1; D not resolved. Trimming left V 4 bases short and J 4 bases short, with 12 bases between. Germline-derived CDR1 and CDR2 are SGHDT and YYEEEE. The CDR3 has 14 residues. CDR3 amino acids: CASSAYSSYNEQFF. The CDR3 region has the DNA TGTGCCAGCAGCGCCTACAGCTCGTACAATGAGCAGTTCTTC. Using reference TRBV5-6 and TRBJ2-1 for the parts outside the CDR3, the full variable domain is DAGVTQSPTHLIKTRGQQVTLRCSPKSGHDTVSWYQQALGQGPQFIFQYYEEEERQRGNFPDRFSGHQFPNYSSELNVNALLLGDSALYLCASSAYSSYNEQFFGPGTRLTVL.

This clonotype was seen only a few times. The chain recombines TRBV5-1 with TRBJ2-7; D is unresolved. The CDR3 has 14 amino acids. Germline V gene sequence: CDR1 SGHRS, CDR2 YFSETQ. Deletions cut 2 bases from V and 0 bases from J, with 9 bases between. The CDR3 coding sequence is TGCGCCAGCAGCTTCACGGGCAGCTCCTACGAGCAGTACTTC. Translating gives CASSFTGSSYEQYF.

V and J are TRBV5-1 and TRBJ1-1, with a weak D call TRBD1 (6 bases). The CDR3 runs to 18 residues. Germline V gives CDR1 SGHRS, CDR2 YFSETQ. V shed 3 bases and J shed 3 bases, with 24 bases lying between them. CDR3 coding DNA: TGCGCCAGCAGCTCCGACCTGTGGGGGGCGAGCTTGGACACTGAAGCTTTCTTT. Residues: CASSSDLWGASLDTEAFF. Combining the CDR3 with reference TRBV5-1 and TRBJ1-1 gives the whole variable domain KAGVTQTPRYLIKTRGQQVTLSCSPISGHRSVSWYQQTPGQGLQFLFEYFSETQRNKGNFPGRFSGRQFSNSRSEMNVSTLELGDSALYLCASSSDLWGASLDTEAFFGQGTRLTVV.

The chain has TRBV20-1 and TRBJ1-5; weak D call: TRBD1 (6 bases). Trimming took 0 bases from V and 4 from J, leaving 10 bases between them. This CDR3 is built from 14 residues. Looked up from germline, CDR1 is DFQATT and CDR2 is SNEGSKA (reference sequence). CDR3 coding DNA: TGCAGTGCTAGAGATTTACAGGGTAATCAGCCCCAGCATTTT. Its translation is CSARDLQGNQPQHF.

The sample holds a few counts of this clonotype. J is TRBJ2-5 and V is TRBV5-1; D might be TRBD1 (6 bases). There are 14 residues in the CDR3. Germline assignment: CDR1 SGHRS and CDR2 YFSETQ. Trimming left V 4 bases short and J 4 bases short, with 14 bases between. CDR3 nucleotides: TGCGCCAGCAGCCCGGACAGTGGCGGAGAGACCCAGTACTTC. This sequence encodes CASSPDSGGETQYF.

This clonotype occurred a few times. The V and J genes are TRBV20-1 and TRBJ2-5; D is perhaps TRBD2 (6 bases). The J call may be in error: the DNA end matches TRBJ2-1 better. This CDR3 contains 14 residues. Germline V gene data show CDR1 as DFQATT and CDR2 as SNEGSKA (reference sequence). The CDR3 protein is CSASGGVGVNEQFF. CDR3 bases: TGCAGTGCTAGTGGCGGGGTCGGCGTGAATGAGCAGTTCTTC.

The gene calls are TRBV28 and TRBJ2-3; D unclear. There are 18 residues in the CDR3. Trimming stripped 6 bases from V and 0 bases from J, with 22 bases between. CDR1 is MDHEN, CDR2 SYDVKM, per germline. DNA of the CDR3: TGTGCCAGCAGCCCAAGAACACATGGTACTTCTAGCACAGATACGCAGTATTTT. It translates to CASSPRTHGTSSTDTQYF.